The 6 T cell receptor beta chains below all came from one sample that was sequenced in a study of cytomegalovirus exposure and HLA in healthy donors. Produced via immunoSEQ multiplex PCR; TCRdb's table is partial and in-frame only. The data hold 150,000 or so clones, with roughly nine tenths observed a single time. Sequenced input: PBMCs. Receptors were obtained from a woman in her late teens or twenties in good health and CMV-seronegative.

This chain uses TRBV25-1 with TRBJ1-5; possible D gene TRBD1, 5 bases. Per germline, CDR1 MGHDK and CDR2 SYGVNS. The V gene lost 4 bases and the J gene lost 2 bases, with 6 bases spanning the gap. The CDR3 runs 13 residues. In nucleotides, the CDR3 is TGTGCCAGCAGTGCGGGGGGCAATCAGCCCCAGCATTTT. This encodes CASSAGGNQPQHF.

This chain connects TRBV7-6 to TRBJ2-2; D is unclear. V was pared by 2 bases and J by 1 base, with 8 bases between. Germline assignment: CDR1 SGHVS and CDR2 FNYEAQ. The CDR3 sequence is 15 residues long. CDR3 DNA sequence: TGTGCCAGCAGCTTACGGCGGCAGAACACCGGGGAGCTGTTTTTT. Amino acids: CASSLRRQNTGELFF.

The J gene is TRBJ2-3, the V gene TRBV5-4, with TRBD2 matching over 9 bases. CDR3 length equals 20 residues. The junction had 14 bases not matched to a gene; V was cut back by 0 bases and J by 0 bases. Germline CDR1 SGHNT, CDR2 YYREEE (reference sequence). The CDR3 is CASSLATVSSGAFSTDTQYF. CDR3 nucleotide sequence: TGTGCCAGCAGCTTGGCCACGGTGTCTAGCGGGGCTTTTAGCACAGATACGCAGTATTTT.

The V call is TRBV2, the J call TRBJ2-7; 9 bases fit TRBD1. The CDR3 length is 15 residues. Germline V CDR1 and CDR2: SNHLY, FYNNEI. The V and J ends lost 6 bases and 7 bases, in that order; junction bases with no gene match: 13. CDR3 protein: CASRRGQGSTGEQYF. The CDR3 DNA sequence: TGTGCCAGCAGAAGGGGACAGGGTTCCACGGGAGAGCAGTACTTC.

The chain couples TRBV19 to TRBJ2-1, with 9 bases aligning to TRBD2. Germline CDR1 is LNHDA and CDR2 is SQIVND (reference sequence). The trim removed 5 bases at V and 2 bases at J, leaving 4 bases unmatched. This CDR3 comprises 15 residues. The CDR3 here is CASSQTSGTYNEQFF. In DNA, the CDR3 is TGTGCCAGTAGTCAGACTAGCGGTACCTACAATGAGCAGTTCTTC.

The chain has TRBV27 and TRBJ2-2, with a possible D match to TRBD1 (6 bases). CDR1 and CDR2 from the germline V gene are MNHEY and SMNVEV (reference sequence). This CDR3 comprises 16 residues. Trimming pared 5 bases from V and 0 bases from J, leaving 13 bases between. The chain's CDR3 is CASSRYGGSNTGELFF. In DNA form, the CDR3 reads TGTGCCAGCAGTCGATATGGGGGCTCGAACACCGGGGAGCTGTTTTTT.